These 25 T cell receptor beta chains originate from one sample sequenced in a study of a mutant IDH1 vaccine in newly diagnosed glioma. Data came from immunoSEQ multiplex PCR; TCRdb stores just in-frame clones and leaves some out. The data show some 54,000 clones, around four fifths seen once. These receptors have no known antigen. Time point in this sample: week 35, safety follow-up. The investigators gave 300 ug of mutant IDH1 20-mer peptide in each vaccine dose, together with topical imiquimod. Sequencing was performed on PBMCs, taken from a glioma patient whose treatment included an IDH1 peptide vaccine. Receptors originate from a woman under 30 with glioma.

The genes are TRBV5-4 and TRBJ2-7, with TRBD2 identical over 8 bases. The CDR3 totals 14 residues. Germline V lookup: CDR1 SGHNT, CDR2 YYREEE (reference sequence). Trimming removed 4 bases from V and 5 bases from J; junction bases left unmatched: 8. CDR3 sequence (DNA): TGTGCCAGCAGCGCCACTAGCGGAAGGGACGAGCAGTACTTC. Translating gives CASSATSGRDEQYF.

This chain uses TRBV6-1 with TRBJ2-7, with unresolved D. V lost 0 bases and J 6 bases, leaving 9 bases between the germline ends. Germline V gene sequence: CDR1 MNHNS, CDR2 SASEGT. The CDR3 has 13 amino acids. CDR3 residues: CASSEAEWREQYF. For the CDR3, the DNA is TGTGCCAGCAGTGAAGCGGAATGGCGCGAGCAGTACTTC.

For the CDR3, the DNA is TGTGCCAGCACCCGGACAGGGGGCCGGAGCAATCAGCCCCAGCATTTT. This sequence encodes CASTRTGGRSNQPQHF. This chain links TRBV2 with TRBJ1-5, with 11 bases aligning to TRBD1. J was trimmed by 1 base and V by 7 bases; bases with no gene match: 6. Germline V CDR1 and CDR2: SNHLY, FYNNEI. The CDR3 extends over 16 amino acids.

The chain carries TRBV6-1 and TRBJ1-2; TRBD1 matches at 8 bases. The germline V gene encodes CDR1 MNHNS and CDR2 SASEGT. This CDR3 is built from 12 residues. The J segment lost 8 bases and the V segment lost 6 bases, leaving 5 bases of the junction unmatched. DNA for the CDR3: TGTGCCAGCAGCAGACAGGGGAGCGGCTACACCTTC. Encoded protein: CASSRQGSGYTF.

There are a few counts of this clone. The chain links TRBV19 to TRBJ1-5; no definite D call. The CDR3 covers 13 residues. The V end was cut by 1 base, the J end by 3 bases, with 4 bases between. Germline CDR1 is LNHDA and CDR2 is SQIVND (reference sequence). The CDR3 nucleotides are TGTGCCAGTAGTATAGTGGCCAATCAGCCCCAGCATTTT. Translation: CASSIVANQPQHF.

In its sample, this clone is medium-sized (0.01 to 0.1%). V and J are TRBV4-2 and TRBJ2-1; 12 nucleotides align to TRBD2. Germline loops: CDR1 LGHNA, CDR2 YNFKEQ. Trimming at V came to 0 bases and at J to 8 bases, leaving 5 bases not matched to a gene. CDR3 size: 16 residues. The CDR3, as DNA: TGTGCCAGCAGCCAAGATATGGCTAGCGGGGGGGATGAGCAGTTCTTC. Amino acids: CASSQDMASGGDEQFF.

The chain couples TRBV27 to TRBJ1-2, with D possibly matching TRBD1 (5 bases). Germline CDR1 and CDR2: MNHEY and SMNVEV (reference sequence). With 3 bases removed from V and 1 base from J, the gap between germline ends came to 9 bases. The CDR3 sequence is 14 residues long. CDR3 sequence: CASSFRGDNYGYTF. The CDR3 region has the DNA TGTGCCAGCAGTTTTCGGGGGGATAACTATGGCTACACCTTC.

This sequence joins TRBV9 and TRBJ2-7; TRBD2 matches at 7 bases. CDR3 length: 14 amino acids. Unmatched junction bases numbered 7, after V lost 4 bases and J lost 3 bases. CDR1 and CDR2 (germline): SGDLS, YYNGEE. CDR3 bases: TGTGCCAGCAGCTCGTGGGGCGGGAGCTACGAGCAGTACTTC. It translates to CASSSWGGSYEQYF.

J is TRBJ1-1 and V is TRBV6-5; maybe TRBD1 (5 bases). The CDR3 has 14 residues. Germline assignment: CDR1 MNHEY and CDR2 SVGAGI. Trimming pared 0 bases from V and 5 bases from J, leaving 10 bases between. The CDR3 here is CASSYSLWGTEAFF. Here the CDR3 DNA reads TGTGCCAGCAGTTACTCCTTGTGGGGGACTGAAGCTTTCTTT.

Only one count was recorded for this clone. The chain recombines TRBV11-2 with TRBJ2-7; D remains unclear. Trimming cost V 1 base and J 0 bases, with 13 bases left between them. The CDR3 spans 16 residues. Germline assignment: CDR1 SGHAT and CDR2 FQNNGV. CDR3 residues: CASSLGPARLSYEQYF. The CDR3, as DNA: TGTGCCAGCAGCTTAGGTCCCGCTCGGCTCTCCTACGAGCAGTACTTC.

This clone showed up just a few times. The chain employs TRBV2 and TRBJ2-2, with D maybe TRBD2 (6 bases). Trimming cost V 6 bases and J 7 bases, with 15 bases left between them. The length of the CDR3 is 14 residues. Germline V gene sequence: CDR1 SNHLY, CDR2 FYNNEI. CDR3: CASSGGLLRGELFF. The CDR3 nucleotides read TGTGCCAGCAGCGGGGGACTGCTGCGCGGGGAGCTGTTTTTT.

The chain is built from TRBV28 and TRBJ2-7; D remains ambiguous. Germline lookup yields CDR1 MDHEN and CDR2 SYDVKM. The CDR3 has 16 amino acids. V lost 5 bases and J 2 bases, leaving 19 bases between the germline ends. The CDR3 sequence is CASSPDSGPPTYEQYF. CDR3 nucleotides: TGTGCCAGCAGTCCCGACTCCGGGCCCCCGACCTACGAGCAGTACTTC.

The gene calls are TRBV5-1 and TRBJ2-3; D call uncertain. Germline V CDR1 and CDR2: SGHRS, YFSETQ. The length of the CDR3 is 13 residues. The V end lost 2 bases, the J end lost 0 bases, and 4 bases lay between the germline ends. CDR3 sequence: CASSFRSTDTQYF. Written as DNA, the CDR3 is TGCGCCAGCAGCTTCCGGAGCACAGATACGCAGTATTTT.

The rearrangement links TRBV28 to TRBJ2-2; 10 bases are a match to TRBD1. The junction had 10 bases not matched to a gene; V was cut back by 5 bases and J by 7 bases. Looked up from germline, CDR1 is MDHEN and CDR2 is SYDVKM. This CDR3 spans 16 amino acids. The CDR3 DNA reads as TGTGCCAGCAGTACCCCCGACAGGGGGCAAGGCGGGGAGCTGTTTTTT. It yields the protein CASSTPDRGQGGELFF.

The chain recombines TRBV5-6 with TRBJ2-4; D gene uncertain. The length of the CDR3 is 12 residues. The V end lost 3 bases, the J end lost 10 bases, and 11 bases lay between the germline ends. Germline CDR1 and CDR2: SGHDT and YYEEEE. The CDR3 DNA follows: TGTGCCAGCAGCTGGCCCGTGGGAATTCAGTACTTC. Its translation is CASSWPVGIQYF.

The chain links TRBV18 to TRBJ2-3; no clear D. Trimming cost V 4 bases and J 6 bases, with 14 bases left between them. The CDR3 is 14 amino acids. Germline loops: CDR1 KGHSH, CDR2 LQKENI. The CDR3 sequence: CASSLAVGRDTQYF. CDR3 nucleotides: TGTGCCAGCTCACTGGCAGTAGGACGGGATACGCAGTATTTT.

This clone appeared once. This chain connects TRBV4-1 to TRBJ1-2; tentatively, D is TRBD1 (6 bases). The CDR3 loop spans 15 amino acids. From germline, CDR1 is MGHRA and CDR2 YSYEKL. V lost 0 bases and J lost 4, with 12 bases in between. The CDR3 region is CASSQDPGGSYGYTF. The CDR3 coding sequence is TGCGCCAGCAGCCAAGACCCGGGGGGCTCCTATGGCTACACCTTC.

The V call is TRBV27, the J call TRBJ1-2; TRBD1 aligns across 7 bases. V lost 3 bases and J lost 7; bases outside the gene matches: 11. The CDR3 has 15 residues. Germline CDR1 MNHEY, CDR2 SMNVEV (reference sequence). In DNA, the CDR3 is TGTGCCAGCAGTTTTAAAAGGGGGCCTCTGGCTGGCTACACCTTC. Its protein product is CASSFKRGPLAGYTF.

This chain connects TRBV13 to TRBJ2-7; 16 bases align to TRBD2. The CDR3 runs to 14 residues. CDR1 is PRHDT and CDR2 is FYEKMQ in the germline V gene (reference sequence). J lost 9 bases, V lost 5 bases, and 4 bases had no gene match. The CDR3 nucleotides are TGTGCCAGCAGCATCGGGACTAGCGGGGGGGGGCAGTACTTC. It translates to CASSIGTSGGGQYF.

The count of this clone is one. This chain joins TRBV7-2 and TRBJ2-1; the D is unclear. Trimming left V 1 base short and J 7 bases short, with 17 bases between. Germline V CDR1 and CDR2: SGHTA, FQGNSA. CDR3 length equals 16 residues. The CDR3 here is CASSLVALGPQNEQFF. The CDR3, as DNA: TGTGCCAGCAGCTTAGTGGCCCTCGGCCCCCAGAATGAGCAGTTCTTC.

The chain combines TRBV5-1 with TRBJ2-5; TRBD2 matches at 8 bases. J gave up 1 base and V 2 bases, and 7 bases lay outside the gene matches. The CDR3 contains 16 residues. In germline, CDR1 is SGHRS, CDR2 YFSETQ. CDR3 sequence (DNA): TGCGCCAGCAGCTTTTACCTCGGGGGGGGCCAAGAGACCCAGTACTTC. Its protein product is CASSFYLGGGQETQYF.

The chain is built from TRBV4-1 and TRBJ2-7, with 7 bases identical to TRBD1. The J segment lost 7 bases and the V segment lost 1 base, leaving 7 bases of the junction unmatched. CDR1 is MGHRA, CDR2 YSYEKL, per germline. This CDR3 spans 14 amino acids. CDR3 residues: CASSQALQGREQYF. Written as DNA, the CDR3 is TGCGCCAGCAGCCAAGCTCTACAGGGGCGGGAGCAGTACTTC.

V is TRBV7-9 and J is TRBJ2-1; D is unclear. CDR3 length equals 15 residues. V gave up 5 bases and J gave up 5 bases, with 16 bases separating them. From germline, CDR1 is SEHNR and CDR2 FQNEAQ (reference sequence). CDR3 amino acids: CASSDLMAADNEQFF. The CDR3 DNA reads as TGTGCCAGCAGCGACCTTATGGCGGCCGACAATGAGCAGTTCTTC.

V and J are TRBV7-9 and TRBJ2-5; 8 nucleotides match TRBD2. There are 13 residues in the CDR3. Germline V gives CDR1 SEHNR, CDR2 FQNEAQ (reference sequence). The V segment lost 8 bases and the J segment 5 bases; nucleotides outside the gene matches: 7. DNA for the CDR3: TGTGCCAGCGGAACGGGGGGGCGGGAGACCCAGTACTTC. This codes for CASGTGGRETQYF.

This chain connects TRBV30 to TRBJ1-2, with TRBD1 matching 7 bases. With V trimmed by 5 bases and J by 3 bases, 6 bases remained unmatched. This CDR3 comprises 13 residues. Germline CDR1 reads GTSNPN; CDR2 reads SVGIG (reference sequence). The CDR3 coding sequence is TGTGCCTGGTCCCGGGACAGCTACTATGGCTACACCTTC. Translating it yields CAWSRDSYYGYTF.